The clone carrying this T cell receptor beta chain has only a few counts. What it binds is unknown. Using RNA template, CDR3s of TCR alpha and beta were amplified with iRepertoire arm-PCR. TCRdb reprocessed the multiplex PCR reads with MiXCR, giving one entry per CDR3 protein. Among around 350,000 distinct CDR3 sequences listed, around 45% were seen once. The V and J ends lost 6 bases and 0 bases respectively, with 20 bases between them. Germline CDR1 DFQATT, CDR2 SNEGSKA (reference sequence). This CDR3 is built from 16 residues. The data stem from a study of glioma-infiltrating T cells. Study-level points and caveats: Non-neoplastic patients had below-expected tissue-blood divergence, while all gliomas exceeded expectation.

This clonotype originated in a human donor with low-grade glioma or glioblastoma, undergoing nonglioma brain surgery, or in good health (not recorded which). The sample taken for sequencing was glioma tissue, nonneoplastic brain tissue, or PBMCs (not recorded which). V is TRBV20-1 and J is TRBJ1-2; possible D gene TRBD1, 5 bases. CDR3 loop: CSAQGTPAQSNYGYTF. The DNA for the CDR3 is TGCAGTGCCCAGGGCACCCCCGCGCAATCTAACTATGGCTACACCTTC.